This TCR beta chain was documented in a study of CD8 T cells in ankylosing spondylitis. Study-wide findings and caveats: Disease-linked clones displayed a CD8+ phenotype and appeared relatively rarely in peripheral blood.

As to this clonotype: The antigen is not known.

This CDR3 comprises 14 residues. Trimming stripped 1 base from V and 5 bases from J, with 12 bases between. Germline V gene lookup returns CDR1 SGHVS and CDR2 FNYEAQ. TCRdb used MiXCR to reprocess the 5' RACE reads, holding one entry per CDR3 protein. The sample lists roughly 100,000 distinct CDR3 sequences, about 8.6% occurring once. The gene calls are TRBV7-6 and TRBJ2-7; D is ambiguous. Sequencing was done on a sample of blood, either unsorted or a sorted T cell fraction (not recorded which). The clonotype originates from a male donor with ankylosing spondylitis or in good health (not recorded which). The CDR3 protein is CASSLVGSQNEQYF. The CDR3 DNA reads TGTGCCAGCAGCTTAGTGGGGTCGCAGAACGAGCAGTACTTC. Combining the CDR3 with reference TRBV7-6 and TRBJ2-7 gives the whole variable domain GAGVSQSPRYKVTKRGQDVALRCDPISGHVSLYWYRQALGQGPEFLTYFNYEAQQDKSGLPNDRFSAERPEGSISTLTIQRTEQRDSAMYRCASSLVGSQNEQYFGPGTRLTVT.